This T cell receptor beta chain was profiled in a study of beta chain features in type 1 diabetes. The investigators reverse transcribed all of the isolated RNA, so they sequenced expressed TCRB transcripts. Clones were read by immunoSEQ multiplex PCR, and TCRdb kept only the in-frame ones, dropping some. The repertoire holds under 90,000 clones, with roughly 34% as singletons. This clone turned up a few times. The ends lost 4 bases at V and 7 bases at J; junction bases unmatched: 11. The CDR3 sequence is 15 residues long. Germline V gives CDR1 SGHRS, CDR2 YFSETQ. Sequenced sample: stem cell memory CD4+ T cells from blood. The chain couples TRBV5-1 to TRBJ1-2; the match to TRBD1 covers 9 bases. The TCR was taken from a woman younger than 30 in good health. The CDR3 region is CASSTRDREYGGYTF. CDR3 nucleotide sequence: TGCGCCAGCAGCACCCGGGACAGGGAATACGGTGGCTACACCTTC.